The 24 T cell receptor beta chains reported below all come from one sample, sequenced in a study of T cell clonotyping in hematopoietic cell transplantation. The table came from immunoSEQ multiplex PCR; TCRdb's copy has only in-frame clones and leaves some out. Here the sample spans tens of thousands of clones, 85% to 95% being singletons. Sequenced: peripheral blood mononuclear cells. Receptors originate from a woman aged 50 to 60 in good health. Some clones in this sample may be carry-over from other donors' samples.

This chain joins TRBV5-1 and TRBJ2-2, with 10 nucleotides matching TRBD2. Trimming at V came to 7 bases and at J to 5 bases, leaving 17 bases not matched to a gene. The CDR3 is 18 amino acids. Germline values: CDR1 SGHRS, CDR2 YFSETQ. In DNA form, the CDR3 reads TGCGCCAGCCGTTCCTCTGCGTCAGTAGCGGGGGGAACCGGGGAGCTGTTTTTT. Protein: CASRSSASVAGGTGELFF.

The rearrangement uses TRBV11-3 and TRBJ2-7; D is undetermined. Germline V CDR1 and CDR2: SGHNT, YENEEA. The CDR3 runs to 13 residues. V was trimmed by 5 bases and J by 3 bases, leaving 11 bases between them. The CDR3 DNA reads as TGTGCCAGCAGCGCCGAACTCCGCTACGAGCAGTACTTC. It codes for CASSAELRYEQYF.

This chain joins TRBV10-3 and TRBJ2-1; 11 nucleotides match TRBD2. The CDR3 runs 14 residues. Trimming took 9 bases from V and 4 from J; bases not matched to a gene: 5. CDR1 ENHRY and CDR2 SYGVKD come from the germline V gene. DNA for the CDR3: TGTGCCATGGGGGCTAGCGGGGGGTACAATGAGCAGTTCTTC. Translated, it gives CAMGASGGYNEQFF.

The chain joins TRBV28 to TRBJ2-7, with a tentative D call TRBD1 (5 bases). Germline V lookup: CDR1 MDHEN, CDR2 SYDVKM. CDR3 length: 13 amino acids. The ends were cut back, 5 bases at V and 6 bases at J, with 14 bases in the middle. Here the CDR3 DNA reads TGTGCCAGCAGTCCCATATCAGGGCCCGAGCAGTACTTC. Translated, it gives CASSPISGPEQYF.

V gene TRBV29-1 combines with J gene TRBJ2-4, with TRBD2 matching 7 bases. The CDR3 has 13 residues. J lost 8 bases, V lost 7 bases, and 11 bases had no gene match. In germline, CDR1 is SQVTM, CDR2 ANQGSEA. DNA for the CDR3: TGCAGCGCCGGTTTGGGGGGAGGGGACATTCAGTACTTC. This sequence encodes CSAGLGGGDIQYF.

The chain carries TRBV7-9 and TRBJ2-5, with D possibly being TRBD2 (6 bases). Trimming left V 4 bases short and J 4 bases short, with 10 bases between. Germline CDR1 is SEHNR and CDR2 is FQNEAQ (reference sequence). The CDR3 is 13 amino acids. The CDR3 nucleotides are TGTGCCAGCAGCTATACGGGGGTAGAGACCCAGTACTTC. It yields the protein CASSYTGVETQYF.

This chain joins TRBV11-3 and TRBJ1-4, with 9 bases fitting TRBD1. This CDR3 has 15 residues. Per germline, CDR1 SGHNT and CDR2 YENEEA. Trimming removed 3 bases from V and 1 base from J; junction bases left unmatched: 0. CDR3 in amino acids: CASSLTGGTNEKLFF. In nucleotides, the CDR3 is TGTGCCAGCAGCTTGACAGGGGGAACTAATGAAAAACTGTTTTTT.

CDR3 region: CASSSGTGTEAFF. The DNA for the CDR3 is TGTGCCAGCAGCTCCGGGACAGGGACTGAAGCTTTCTTT. V is TRBV11-2 and J is TRBJ1-1, with TRBD1 matching 9 bases. The ends lost 4 bases at V and 5 bases at J; junction bases unmatched: 2. The CDR3 is 13 amino acids. Germline V gene sequence: CDR1 SGHAT, CDR2 FQNNGV.

V and J are TRBV5-4 and TRBJ1-2, with unresolved D. Trimming removed 4 bases at V and 2 bases at J, with 15 bases between. In germline, CDR1 is SGHNT, CDR2 YYREEE (reference sequence). The CDR3 totals 15 residues. The CDR3 spells CASSLNGAPNYGYTF. CDR3 sequence (DNA): TGTGCCAGCAGCCTGAACGGCGCCCCGAACTATGGCTACACCTTC.

About this clone itself: The same CDR3 can be traced to other DNA sequences in this sample. The chain uses TRBV5-1 and TRBJ1-5, with unresolved D. V was trimmed by 1 base and J by 5 bases, leaving 10 bases between them. Germline V lookup: CDR1 SGHRS, CDR2 YFSETQ. CDR3 length: 14 residues. CDR3 coding DNA: TGCGCCAGCAGCTTGAGCGGGTTTGATCAGCCCCAGCATTTT. It encodes CASSLSGFDQPQHF.

V and J are TRBV27 and TRBJ2-3; D call uncertain. The V gene lost 7 bases and the J gene lost 2 bases, with 16 bases spanning the gap. Germline assignment: CDR1 MNHEY and CDR2 SMNVEV (reference sequence). The CDR3 runs 15 residues. The CDR3, as DNA: TGTGCCAGCAAAGCAGTGGTATCCTTCACAGATACGCAGTATTTT. Translating it yields CASKAVVSFTDTQYF.

The V call is TRBV7-2, the J call TRBJ2-3; D is unresolved. CDR3 length equals 13 residues. CDR1 SGHTA and CDR2 FQGNSA come from the germline V gene. Trimming stripped 4 bases from V and 1 base from J, with 6 bases between. The CDR3 region has the DNA TGTGCCAGCAGCTCCTCGGGCACAGATACGCAGTATTTT. Translation gives CASSSSGTDTQYF.

The chain uses TRBV28 and TRBJ2-7; D may be TRBD1 (5 bases). CDR3 size: 14 residues. Germline values: CDR1 MDHEN, CDR2 SYDVKM. Trimming stripped 4 bases from V and 3 bases from J, with 13 bases between. CDR3 nucleotides: TGTGCCAGCAGTTCGCCCTGGGGCGTCTACGAGCAGTACTTC. Its protein is CASSSPWGVYEQYF.

The V gene is TRBV7-8, the J gene TRBJ1-6; D is possibly TRBD1 (5 bases). Trimming stripped 0 bases from V and 7 bases from J, with 10 bases between. Germline V gene data show CDR1 as SGHVS and CDR2 as FQNEAQ. The CDR3 loop spans 15 amino acids. The CDR3 DNA follows: TGTGCCAGCAGCTTAGCGGCAGGGTCGAATTCACCCCTCCACTTT. Its protein product is CASSLAAGSNSPLHF.

This clone is medium-sized within its sample. The rearrangement uses TRBV15 and TRBJ1-1; possibly TRBD1 for D (6 bases). The CDR3 sequence is 15 residues long. The germline gives CDR1 LNHNV, CDR2 YYDKDF (reference sequence). Trimming took off 2 bases at V and 6 bases at J, with 16 bases between the two ends. CDR3 residues: CATSRRPPRGAEAFF. CDR3 nucleotides: TGTGCCACCAGCAGACGTCCCCCCAGGGGTGCTGAAGCTTTCTTT.

V and J are TRBV7-6 and TRBJ2-7; D possibly corresponds to TRBD1 (6 bases). Germline CDR1 and CDR2: SGHVS and FNYEAQ. V was trimmed by 5 bases and J by 5 bases, leaving 13 bases between them. This CDR3 is built from 13 residues. This CDR3 reads CASSKGQLDEQYF. CDR3 in DNA: TGTGCCAGCAGCAAAGGACAGCTCGACGAGCAGTACTTC.

This clone was found once. This chain joins TRBV6-5 and TRBJ1-2; D perhaps matches TRBD1 (5 bases). Germline assignment: CDR1 MNHEY and CDR2 SVGAGI. This CDR3 has 13 amino acids. Between the trimmed V and J ends, which lost 6 bases and 4 bases, there was a span of 12 bases. CDR3 sequence reads: CASREDTLYGYTF. Here the CDR3 DNA reads TGTGCCAGCAGAGAGGACACTCTCTATGGCTACACCTTC.

The J gene is TRBJ2-2, the V gene TRBV30, with a weak D call TRBD1 (5 bases). CDR1 is GTSNPN, CDR2 SVGIG, per germline (reference sequence). The germline V and J ends were trimmed by 2 bases and 4 bases, with 11 bases remaining between them. The CDR3 is made up of 14 amino acids. CDR3 sequence reads: CAWSSGLLTGELFF. The CDR3 region has the DNA TGTGCCTGGAGTTCAGGGCTACTCACCGGGGAGCTGTTTTTT.

The chain is built from TRBV5-6 and TRBJ1-2; no clear D. Trimming removed 3 bases from V and 8 bases from J, with 14 bases in between. This CDR3 has 13 amino acids. Germline V gene lookup returns CDR1 SGHDT and CDR2 YYEEEE. This CDR3 is CASSSRRRGGYTF. In DNA, the CDR3 is TGTGCCAGCAGCTCCCGCAGGCGCGGAGGCTACACCTTC.

The chain couples TRBV4-2 to TRBJ2-1; weak D call: TRBD2 (5 bases). Germline-derived CDR1 and CDR2 are LGHNA and YNFKEQ. The CDR3 consists of 14 residues. Trimming removed 4 bases at V and 4 bases at J, with 11 bases between. The CDR3 DNA reads TGTGCCAGCAGCCGCCCCGGGGTTTACAATGAGCAGTTCTTC. Translation gives CASSRPGVYNEQFF.

V is TRBV7-8 and J is TRBJ2-7, with TRBD1 matching 7 bases. This CDR3 is built from 14 residues. V gave up 5 bases and J gave up 0 bases; unmatched junction bases: 4. The germline V gene has CDR1 SGHVS and CDR2 FQNEAQ. CDR3 sequence: CASSLRTGSYEQYF. DNA of the CDR3: TGTGCCAGCAGCCTTAGGACAGGCTCCTACGAGCAGTACTTC.

The rearrangement uses TRBV25-1 and TRBJ2-6; 7 bases agree with TRBD2. Germline V gene sequence: CDR1 MGHDK, CDR2 SYGVNS. After removal of 1 base from V and 2 bases from J, the junction contained 2 bases not matched to a gene. The CDR3 has 16 amino acids. CDR3 loop: CASSEWGGTGANVLTF. For the CDR3, the DNA is TGTGCCAGCAGTGAATGGGGGGGAACTGGGGCCAACGTCCTGACTTTC.

The chain has TRBV7-3 and TRBJ1-6, with 7 positions matching TRBD1. Per germline, CDR1 SGHTA and CDR2 FQGTGA. Losses at the gene ends were 3 bases for V and 7 bases for J; bases not matched to a gene: 6. CDR3 length equals 15 residues. In nucleotides, the CDR3 is TGTGCCAGCAGCTTGACCGGGACAGACAATTCACCCCTCCACTTT. Encoded protein: CASSLTGTDNSPLHF.

The rearrangement links TRBV6-6 to TRBJ2-7; no clear D gene. Trimming took off 6 bases at V and 6 bases at J, with 9 bases between the two ends. The CDR3 loop spans 11 amino acids. In germline, CDR1 is MNHNY, CDR2 SVGAGI (reference sequence). The CDR3 is CASSSRTEQYF. In nucleotides, the CDR3 is TGTGCCAGCAGCTCTCGAACCGAGCAGTACTTC.